This T cell receptor beta chain was documented in a study of T-cell memory formation after mild COVID-19. The overall study: Each donor largely had its own TCR clusters.

Per the germline V gene, CDR1 is WSHSY and CDR2 is SAAADI. Trimming cost V 6 bases and J 3 bases; bases outside gene matches: 8. The CDR3 consists of 14 residues. Using constant-segment primers, 5'RACE produced TCR alpha and TCR beta cDNA libraries carrying sample barcodes and UMIs. TCRdb processed the 5' RACE reads anew with MiXCR; each CDR3 protein has one entry. There are about 340,000 distinct CDR3 sequences in the sample; 10% to 15% occur only once, and roughly a fifth lies in the top ten. This rearrangement joins TRBV10-2 to TRBJ2-7; TRBD1 matches at 7 bases. The sequencing sample was made of PBMCs or a T cell subset sorted from them (not recorded which). This receptor was identified in a man aged 18 to 30 who had mild COVID-19 (a few samples of this study predate the infection). Cell type and time point are not known. The CDR3: CASSETTGDYEQYF. The DNA of the CDR3 is TGCGCCAGCAGCGAGACTACAGGGGACTACGAGCAGTACTTC.